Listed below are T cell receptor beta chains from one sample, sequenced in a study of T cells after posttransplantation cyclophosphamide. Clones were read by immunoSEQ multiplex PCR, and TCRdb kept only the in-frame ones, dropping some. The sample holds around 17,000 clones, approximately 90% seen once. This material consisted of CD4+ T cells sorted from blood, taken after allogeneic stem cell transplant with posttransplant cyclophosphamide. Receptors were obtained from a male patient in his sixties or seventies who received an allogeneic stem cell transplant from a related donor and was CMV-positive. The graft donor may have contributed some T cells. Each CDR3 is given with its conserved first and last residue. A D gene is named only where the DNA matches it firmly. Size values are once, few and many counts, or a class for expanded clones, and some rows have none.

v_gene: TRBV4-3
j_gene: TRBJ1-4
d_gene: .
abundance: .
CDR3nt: TGCGCCAGCAGCCGGTCGGTAACAACTAATGAAAAACTGTTTTTT
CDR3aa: CASSRSVTTNEKLFF

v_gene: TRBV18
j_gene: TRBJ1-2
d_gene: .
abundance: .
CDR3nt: TGTGCCAGCTCCCGCCTGGATACAGGTTTTGGCTACACCTTC
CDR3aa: CASSRLDTGFGYTF

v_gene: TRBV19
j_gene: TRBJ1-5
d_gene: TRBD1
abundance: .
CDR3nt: TGTGCCAGTAGTATAGTCCAGGGGGTTTTAAATCAGCCCCAGCATTTT
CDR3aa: CASSIVQGVLNQPQHF

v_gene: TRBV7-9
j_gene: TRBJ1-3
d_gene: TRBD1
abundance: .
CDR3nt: TGTGCCAGCAGCTTTGGACAGGGGTTAGAAAACACCATATATTTT
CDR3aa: CASSFGQGLENTIYF

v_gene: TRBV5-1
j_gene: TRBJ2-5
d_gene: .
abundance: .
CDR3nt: TGCGCCAGCAGGGTGCCTCCGCGGGAGACCCAGTACTTC
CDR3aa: CASRVPPRETQYF

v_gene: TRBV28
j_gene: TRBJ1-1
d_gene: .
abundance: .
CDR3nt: TGTGCCAGCAGGGAGGCTACGGTGAACACTGAAGCTTTCTTT
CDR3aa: CASREATVNTEAFF

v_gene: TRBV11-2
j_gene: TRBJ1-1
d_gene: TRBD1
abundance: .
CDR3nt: TGTGCCAGCAGCTCTGACAGGGGGGTCGCTTTCTTT
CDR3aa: CASSSDRGVAFF

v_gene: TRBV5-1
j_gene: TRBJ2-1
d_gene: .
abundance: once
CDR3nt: TGCGCCAGCAGCCGAGGGGGGGGAGGGGACAATGAGCAGTTCTTC
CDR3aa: CASSRGGGGDNEQFF

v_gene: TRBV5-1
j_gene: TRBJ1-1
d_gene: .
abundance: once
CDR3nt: TGCGCCAGCAGCCCGGGGTGGGAATCGTACCAAACTGAAGCTTTCTTT
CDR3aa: CASSPGWESYQTEAFF

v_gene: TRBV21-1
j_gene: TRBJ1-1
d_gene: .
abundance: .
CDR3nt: TGTGCCAGCAGCAAGAAGGAGGGGAGCACTGAAGCTTTCTTT
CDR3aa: CASSKKEGSTEAFF

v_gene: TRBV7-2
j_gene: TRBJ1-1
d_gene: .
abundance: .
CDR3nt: TGTGCCAGCAGCTTGGTCGGGGGGGGGAACACTGAAGCTTTCTTT
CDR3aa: CASSLVGGGNTEAFF

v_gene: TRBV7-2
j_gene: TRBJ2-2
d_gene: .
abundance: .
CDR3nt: TGTGCCAGCAGCCCCGGGGGGCGGGGGTCCACCGGGGAGCTGTTTTTT
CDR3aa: CASSPGGRGSTGELFF

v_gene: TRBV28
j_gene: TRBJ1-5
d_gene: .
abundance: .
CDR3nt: TGTGCCAGCAGCGGGTACAATCAGCCCCAGCATTTT
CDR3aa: CASSGYNQPQHF

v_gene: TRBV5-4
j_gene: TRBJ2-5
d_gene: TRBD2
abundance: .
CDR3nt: TGTGCCAGCAGCTTGGGCGGGGGGGCCGGGGAGACCCAGTACTTC
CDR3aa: CASSLGGGAGETQYF

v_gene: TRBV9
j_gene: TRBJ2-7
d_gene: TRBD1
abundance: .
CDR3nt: TGTGCCAGCAGCGTAGGGACAGGGGGCCCTTGGAGCTCCTACGAGCAGTACTTC
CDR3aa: CASSVGTGGPWSSYEQYF

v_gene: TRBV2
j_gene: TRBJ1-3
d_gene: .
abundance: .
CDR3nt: TGTGCCAGCACGGAGCTATTGAGGGGAAACACCATATATTTT
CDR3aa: CASTELLRGNTIYF

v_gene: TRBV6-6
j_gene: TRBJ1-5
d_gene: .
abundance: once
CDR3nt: TGTGCCAGCAGTTACTTCGGCAGGGTCAGTCAGCCCCAGCATTTT
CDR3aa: CASSYFGRVSQPQHF

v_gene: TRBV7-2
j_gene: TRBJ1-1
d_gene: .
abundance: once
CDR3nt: TGTGCCAGCAGCTCGAGGACTGGGCTGGTGGACACTGAAGCTTTCTTT
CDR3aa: CASSSRTGLVDTEAFF

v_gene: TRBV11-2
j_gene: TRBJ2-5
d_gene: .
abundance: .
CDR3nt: TGTGCCAGCAGCTTCGGGCAGGGCGAGACCCAGTACTTC
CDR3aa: CASSFGQGETQYF

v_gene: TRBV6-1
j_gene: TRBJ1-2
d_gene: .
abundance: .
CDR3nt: TGTGCCAGCAGCTTGGGCGTTACAAATAACTATGGCTACACCTTC
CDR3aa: CASSLGVTNNYGYTF

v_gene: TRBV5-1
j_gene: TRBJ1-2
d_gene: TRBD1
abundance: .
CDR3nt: TGCGCCAGCAGCATACAGGGGAACCATGGCTACACCTTC
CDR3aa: CASSIQGNHGYTF

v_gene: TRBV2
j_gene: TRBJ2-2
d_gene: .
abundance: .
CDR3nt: TGTGCCAGCAAGAAGGCGGCGAACACCGGGGAGCTGTTTTTT
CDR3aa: CASKKAANTGELFF

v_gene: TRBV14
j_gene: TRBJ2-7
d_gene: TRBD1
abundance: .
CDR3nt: TGTGCCAGCAGCCAAGAGTCCAGGACAGGGGTTCACGAGCAGTACTTC
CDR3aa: CASSQESRTGVHEQYF

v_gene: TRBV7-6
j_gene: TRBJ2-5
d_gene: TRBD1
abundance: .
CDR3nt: TGTGCCAGCAGCCGGAACTGGACAGGGGGGCAAGAGACCCAGTACTTC
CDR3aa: CASSRNWTGGQETQYF

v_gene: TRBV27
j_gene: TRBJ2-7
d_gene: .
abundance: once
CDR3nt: TGTGCCAGCAGCCCGGCGGTGACGTACGAGCAGTACTTC
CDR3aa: CASSPAVTYEQYF

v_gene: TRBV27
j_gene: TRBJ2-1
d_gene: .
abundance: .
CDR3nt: TGTGCCAGCAGTTTTATCAGCGCCTCCTACAATGAGCAGTTCTTC
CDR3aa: CASSFISASYNEQFF

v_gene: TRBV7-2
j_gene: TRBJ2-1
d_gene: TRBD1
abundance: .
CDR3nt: TGTGCCAGCAGCTTAGAGGGGGCCACCTACAATGAGCAGTTCTTC
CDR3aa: CASSLEGATYNEQFF

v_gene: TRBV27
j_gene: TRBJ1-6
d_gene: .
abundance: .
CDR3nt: TGTGCCAGCAGTTTGGAAAGGAGGAGCTCCTATAATTCACCCCTCCACTTT
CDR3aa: CASSLERRSSYNSPLHF

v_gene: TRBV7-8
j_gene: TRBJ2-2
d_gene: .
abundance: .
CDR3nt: TGTGCCAGCAGCTTCATACTTGGCCTAGGCTCTACCGGGGAGCTGTTTTTT
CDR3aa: CASSFILGLGSTGELFF

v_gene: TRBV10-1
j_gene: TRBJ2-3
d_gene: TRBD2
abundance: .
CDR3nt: TGCGCCAGCAGTGTTGTCGAGCGGGGGGCCTACGTACCCACAGATACGCAGTATTTT
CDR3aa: CASSVVERGAYVPTDTQYF

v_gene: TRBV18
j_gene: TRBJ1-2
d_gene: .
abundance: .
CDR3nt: TGTGCCAGCTCACCACCGGGAGCGGGGGGCTACACCTTC
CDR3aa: CASSPPGAGGYTF

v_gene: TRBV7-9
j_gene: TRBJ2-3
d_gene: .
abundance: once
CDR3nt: TGTGCCAGCAGCTTAGACCCGACGGGAGTTAGCACAGATACGCAGTATTTT
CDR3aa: CASSLDPTGVSTDTQYF

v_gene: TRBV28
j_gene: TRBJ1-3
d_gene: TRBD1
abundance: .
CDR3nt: TGTGCCAGCCAGACAGGGAACATCCAGGACACCATATATTTT
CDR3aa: CASQTGNIQDTIYF

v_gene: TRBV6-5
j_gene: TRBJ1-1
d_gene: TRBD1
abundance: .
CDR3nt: TGTGCCAGCAGTGAAGCAGGGGGGCGGGCTTTCTTT
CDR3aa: CASSEAGGRAFF

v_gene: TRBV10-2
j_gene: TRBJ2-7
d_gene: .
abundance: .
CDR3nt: TGCGCCAGCAGTGAGTCAAACAGGGACGAGCAGTACTTC
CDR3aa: CASSESNRDEQYF

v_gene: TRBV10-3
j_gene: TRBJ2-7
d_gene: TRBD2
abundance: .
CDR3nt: TGTGCCATCAGTGAGATTAGCGGGGCCGACGAGCAGTACTTC
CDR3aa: CAISEISGADEQYF

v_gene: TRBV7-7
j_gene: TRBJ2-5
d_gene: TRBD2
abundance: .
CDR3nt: TGTGCCAGCAGCATTGGGACTAGCGGGGTCCAAGAGACCCAGTACTTC
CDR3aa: CASSIGTSGVQETQYF

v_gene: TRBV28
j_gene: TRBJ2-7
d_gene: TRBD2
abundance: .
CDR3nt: TGTGCCAGTTCGACGACTAGCGACTCCTACGAGCAGTACTTC
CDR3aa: CASSTTSDSYEQYF

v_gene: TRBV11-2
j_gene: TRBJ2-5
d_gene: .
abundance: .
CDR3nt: TGTGCCAGCAGCTTAGGTCAGGGAAGGTGGGAGACCCAGTACTTC
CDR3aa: CASSLGQGRWETQYF

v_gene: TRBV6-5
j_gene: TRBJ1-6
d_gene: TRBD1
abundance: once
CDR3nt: TGTGCCAGCAGTTATGGGACAGGGGGGAATTCACCCCTCCACTTT
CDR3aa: CASSYGTGGNSPLHF

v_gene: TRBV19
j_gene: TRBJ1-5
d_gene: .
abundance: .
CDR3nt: TGTGCCAGTTTCGATGGGGGGGCAGGCCAGCCCCAGCATTTT
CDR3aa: CASFDGGAGQPQHF

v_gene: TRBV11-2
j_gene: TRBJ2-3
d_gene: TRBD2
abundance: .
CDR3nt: TGTGCCAGCAGCTTTAGCGGGACGAGGGATACGCAGTATTTT
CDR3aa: CASSFSGTRDTQYF

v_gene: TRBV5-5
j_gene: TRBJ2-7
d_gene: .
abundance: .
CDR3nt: TGTGCCAGCAGCTCGAATCTTGCAGGTTACTACGAGCAGTACTTC
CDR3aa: CASSSNLAGYYEQYF

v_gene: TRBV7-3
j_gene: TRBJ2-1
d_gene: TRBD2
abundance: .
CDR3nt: TGTGCCAGCAGCCAAGCCCCTAGCGGGGGAGGGAGTGAGCAGTTCTTC
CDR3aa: CASSQAPSGGGSEQFF

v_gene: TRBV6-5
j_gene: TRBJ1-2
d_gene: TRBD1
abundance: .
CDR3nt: TGTGCCAGCAGTTACTCACGAACAGGGGGCGGCTATGGCTACACCTTC
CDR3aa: CASSYSRTGGGYGYTF

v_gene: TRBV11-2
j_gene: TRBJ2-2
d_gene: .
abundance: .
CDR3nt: TGTGCCAGCAGGCCCGGGAACACCGGGGAGCTGTTTTTT
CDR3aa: CASRPGNTGELFF

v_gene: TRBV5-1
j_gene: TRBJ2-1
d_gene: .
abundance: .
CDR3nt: TGCGCCAGCAGCTTGGGACAGGTCAATGAGCAGTTCTTC
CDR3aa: CASSLGQVNEQFF

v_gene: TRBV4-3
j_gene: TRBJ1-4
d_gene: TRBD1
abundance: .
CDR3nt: TGCGCCAGCCGGCCCGGGACAGGGGACGAAAAACTGTTTTTT
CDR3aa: CASRPGTGDEKLFF

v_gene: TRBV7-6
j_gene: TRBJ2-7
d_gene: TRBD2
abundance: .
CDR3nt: TGTGCCAGCAGCCTCCAACTATCCGGGACTACTAGCGGGGGGGAAAACGAGCAGTACTTC
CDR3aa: CASSLQLSGTTSGGENEQYF

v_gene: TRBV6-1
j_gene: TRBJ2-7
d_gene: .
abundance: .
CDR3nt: TGTGCCAGCAGTCTGCAGGGGGGCGCCCACGAGCAGTACTTC
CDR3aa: CASSLQGGAHEQYF

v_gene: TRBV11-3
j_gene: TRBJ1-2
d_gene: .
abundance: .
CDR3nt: TGTGCCAGCAGCTTAGGGCTCGCTCTCCGGGTCCGCTATGGCTACACCTTC
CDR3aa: CASSLGLALRVRYGYTF

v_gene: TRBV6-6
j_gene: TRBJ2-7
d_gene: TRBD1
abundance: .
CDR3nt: TGTGCCAGCAGTTTCGGACAGGGGACCTACGAGCAGTACTTC
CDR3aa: CASSFGQGTYEQYF